The T cell receptor (beta chain) described here comes from a study of blood T cells in healthy people across ages. Then a second PCR, running roughly 7 to 11 cycles, was carried out with a sample-barcoded 5' primer and a J-beta primer mix. In TCRdb, the 5' RACE reads were re-called with MiXCR into one record per CDR3 protein. The table lists about 690,000 distinct CDR3 sequences, around 43% of them singletons. The CDR3 extends over 14 amino acids. Trimming removed 0 bases at V and 10 bases at J, with 13 bases between. CDR1 is LNHNV, CDR2 YYDKDF, per germline (reference sequence). Material for sequencing was blood. The chain joins TRBV15 to TRBJ2-1; D is unresolved. The TCR sequence derives from an older man in good health. The CDR3 nucleotides are TGTGCCACCAGCAGAGATGGGGTATCAGGAGAGCAGTTCTTC. Protein sequence: CATSRDGVSGEQFF.